The 16 T cell receptor beta chains given below trace back to one sample, sequenced in a study of T cell responses to AZD1222 COVID-19 vaccine. TCRdb keeps only in-frame clones here, not all; method: immunoSEQ multiplex PCR. The table includes approximately 82,000 clones, 85% detected once. The material sequenced was peripheral blood, taken on day 0 of AZD1222 vaccination. These receptors were taken from an adult in good health.

Only one count was recorded for this clone. The CDR3 nucleotides read TGTGCCAGCAGTCTTCTCGGGACAGGGAATCAGCCCCAGCATTTT. Its translation is CASSLLGTGNQPQHF. This chain connects TRBV2 to TRBJ1-5; 9 positions agree with TRBD1. After removal of 5 bases from V and 4 bases from J, the junction contained 6 bases not matched to a gene. The CDR3 spans 15 residues. Per the germline V gene, CDR1 is SNHLY and CDR2 is FYNNEI.

The V and J genes are TRBV19 and TRBJ2-3; D is possibly TRBD1 (7 bases). The V gene's germline CDR1 is LNHDA and CDR2 SQIVND (reference sequence). This CDR3 region has 15 residues. V was trimmed by 7 bases and J by 5 bases, leaving 19 bases between them. The CDR3 nucleotides read TGTGCCAGTAATAGTTGGGCAGGGGGGCAAGATACGCAGTATTTT. It codes for CASNSWAGGQDTQYF.

CDR3 coding DNA: TGTGCCAGTCACCCCGGGACAGGGGGCTTAAGAAACACCATATATTTT. Translation gives CASHPGTGGLRNTIYF. J is TRBJ1-3 and V is TRBV19; 12 bases match TRBD1. The CDR3 totals 16 residues. Germline V CDR1 and CDR2: LNHDA, SQIVND (reference sequence). The junction had 10 bases not matched to a gene; V was cut back by 8 bases and J by 5 bases.

V and J are TRBV9 and TRBJ1-2; a possible D gene is TRBD1 (6 bases). From germline, CDR1 is SGDLS and CDR2 YYNGEE. This CDR3 has 12 residues. The V gene lost 1 base and the J gene lost 8 bases, with 9 bases spanning the gap. The CDR3 bases are TGTGCCAGCAGCGTACAGGGGCGGGGCTACACCTTC. It is translated as CASSVQGRGYTF.

This clone was seen a handful of times. The V and J genes are TRBV7-2 and TRBJ2-2; no reliable D call. CDR3 length: 13 residues. Trimming took 6 bases from V and 1 from J, leaving 6 bases between them. Germline-derived CDR1 and CDR2 are SGHTA and FQGNSA. DNA of the CDR3: TGTGCCAGCAGGGTAGTGAACACCGGGGAGCTGTTTTTT. Its protein is CASRVVNTGELFF.

This clone has a single count. The J gene is TRBJ1-4, the V gene TRBV19; unclear D gene. Germline CDR1 reads LNHDA; CDR2 reads SQIVND (reference sequence). V shed 9 bases and J shed 8 bases, with 16 bases lying between them. This CDR3 has 13 residues. CDR3 sequence reads: CARRTGGYEKLFF. DNA of the CDR3: TGTGCCAGAAGGACCGGCGGTTACGAAAAACTGTTTTTT.

This clone was seen a handful of times. The gene calls are TRBV6-4 and TRBJ2-2; TRBD2 matches at 13 bases. V shed 5 bases, J shed 6 bases, and the junction held 9 bases outside the gene matches. The CDR3 has 17 residues. Germline CDR1 is MRHNA and CDR2 is SNTAGT. Written as DNA, the CDR3 is TGTGCCAGCAGTCACCCCGCGGGGACTAGCGGGGCCGGGGAGCTGTTTTTT. It specifies CASSHPAGTSGAGELFF.

V usage is TRBV29-1 and J usage is TRBJ2-3; D is possibly TRBD1 (7 bases). This CDR3 contains 14 residues. Per the germline V gene, CDR1 is SQVTM and CDR2 is ANQGSEA. The V end was cut by 5 bases, the J end by 5 bases, with 17 bases between. The CDR3 sequence: CSVRPGGFQDTQYF. CDR3 coding DNA: TGCAGCGTTCGGCCAGGGGGGTTTCAAGATACGCAGTATTTT.

The chain joins TRBV5-6 to TRBJ2-7, with D unclear. The CDR3 is 13 amino acids. The V end was cut by 1 base, the J end by 1 base, with 6 bases between. Germline values: CDR1 SGHDT, CDR2 YYEEEE. The CDR3 here is CASSLQQSYEQYF. The CDR3 nucleotides read TGTGCCAGCAGCTTGCAACAGTCCTACGAGCAGTACTTC.

This chain connects TRBV2 to TRBJ1-2; D may be TRBD1 (6 bases). The CDR3 length is 13 residues. Per the germline V gene, CDR1 is SNHLY and CDR2 is FYNNEI. Trimming removed 6 bases from V and 2 bases from J, with 10 bases in between. CDR3 in amino acids: CASRDTGNYGYTF. CDR3 coding DNA: TGTGCCAGCAGGGATACAGGGAACTATGGCTACACCTTC.

The chain joins TRBV10-3 to TRBJ1-4; D remains ambiguous. The CDR3 spans 10 residues. Trimming removed 10 bases from V and 7 bases from J, with 7 bases in between. Germline V gene sequence: CDR1 ENHRY, CDR2 SYGVKD. DNA of the CDR3: TGTGCCAAAAGCCCTGAAAAACTGTTTTTT. Translation gives CAKSPEKLFF.

The chain carries TRBV10-3 and TRBJ1-1; D possibly corresponds to TRBD1 (6 bases). The CDR3 consists of 13 residues. CDR1 is ENHRY and CDR2 is SYGVKD in the germline V gene. Deletions cut 9 bases from V and 1 base from J, with 12 bases between. The CDR3 DNA reads as TGTGCCATTAACATAGGGGGGAACACTGAAGCTTTCTTT. It translates to CAINIGGNTEAFF.

The chain couples TRBV7-9 to TRBJ1-4; 7 bases match TRBD1. This CDR3 has 14 residues. Trimming took 5 bases from V and 7 from J; bases not matched to a gene: 7. Germline V CDR1 and CDR2: SEHNR, FQNEAQ (reference sequence). This CDR3 is CASSTDREGEKLFF. The CDR3, as DNA: TGTGCCAGCAGCACCGACAGGGAGGGTGAAAAACTGTTTTTT.

The chain carries TRBV18 and TRBJ1-5, with TRBD1 matching 7 bases. CDR1 and CDR2 from the germline V gene are KGHSH and LQKENI. J gave up 0 bases and V 1 base, and 6 bases lay outside the gene matches. This CDR3 is 17 amino acids long. The CDR3 DNA reads TGTGCCAGCTCACCACGCCCGGGACAGAATAGCAATCAGCCCCAGCATTTT. The encoded protein is CASSPRPGQNSNQPQHF.

The chain links TRBV24-1 to TRBJ1-2; 7 bases map to TRBD1. Germline values: CDR1 KGHDR, CDR2 SFDVKD. V was clipped by 0 bases and J by 4 bases; unmatched bases: 7. The CDR3 has 16 amino acids. CDR3 in amino acids: CATSDLGGTDGYGYTF. The CDR3 DNA sequence: TGTGCCACCAGTGATTTGGGTGGGACAGACGGCTATGGCTACACCTTC.

This chain joins TRBV9 and TRBJ2-5, with D hard to call. CDR1 and CDR2 (germline): SGDLS, YYNGEE. The CDR3 runs to 14 residues. Trimming shortened V by 3 bases and J by 3 bases, and 12 bases separated the two germline ends. This CDR3 is CASSAGSLEETQYF. The CDR3 region has the DNA TGTGCCAGCAGCGCTGGTTCCCTGGAAGAGACCCAGTACTTC.